This T cell receptor (beta chain) comes out of a study of beta chain features in type 1 diabetes. All of the isolated RNA was reverse transcribed, so expressed TCRB transcripts were sequenced. Clones were sequenced by immunoSEQ multiplex PCR, and TCRdb holds only the in-frame ones, with some missing. The table records roughly 280,000 clones, around 22% of them present only once. This clone has only a few counts. What it recognizes is unknown. Germline V gene sequence: CDR1 LNHNV, CDR2 YYDKDF (reference sequence). CDR3 size: 18 residues. V dropped 5 bases and J dropped 5; count of bases not matched to a gene: 18. A heparinised blood draw that averaged about 100 mL was obtained once from each donor. Purities in excess of 95% were seen in all sorted populations. General observations from the study: TCRB CDR3s from Type 1 diabetes patients were moderately but significantly shorter in all four CD4+ subsets. Since sequencing was performed on cDNA, cells with high TCR expression could be over-represented. At VDJ recombination sites, type 1 diabetes patients had fewer insertions and more deleted nucleotides.

Sequencing was carried out using naive CD4+ T cells from blood. The origin of this receptor is a woman under 40 with type 1 diabetes. The chain employs TRBV15 and TRBJ2-7; the match to TRBD2 covers 10 bases. CDR3 sequence reads: CATSEKSSGSAVSHEQYF. CDR3 nucleotide sequence: TGTGCCACCAGCGAGAAGTCTAGCGGGAGTGCCGTATCCCACGAGCAGTACTTC.